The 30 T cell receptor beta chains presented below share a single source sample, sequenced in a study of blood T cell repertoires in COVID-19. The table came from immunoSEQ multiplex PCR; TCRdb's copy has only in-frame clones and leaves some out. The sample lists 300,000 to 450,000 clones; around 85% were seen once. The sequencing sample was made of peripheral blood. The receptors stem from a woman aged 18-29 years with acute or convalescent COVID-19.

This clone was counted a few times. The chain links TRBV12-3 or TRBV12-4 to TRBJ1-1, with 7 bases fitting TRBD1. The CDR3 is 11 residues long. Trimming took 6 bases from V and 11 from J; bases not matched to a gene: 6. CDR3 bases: TGTGCCAGCAGGAGGGGGCGAGCGGCTTTCTTT. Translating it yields CASRRGRAAFF.

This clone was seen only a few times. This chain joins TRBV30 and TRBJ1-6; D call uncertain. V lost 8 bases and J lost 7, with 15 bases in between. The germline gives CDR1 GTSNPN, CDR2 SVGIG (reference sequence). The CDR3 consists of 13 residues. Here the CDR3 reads CATSGEYNSPLHF. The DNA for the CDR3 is TGTGCCACTTCGGGAGAATACAATTCACCCCTCCACTTT.

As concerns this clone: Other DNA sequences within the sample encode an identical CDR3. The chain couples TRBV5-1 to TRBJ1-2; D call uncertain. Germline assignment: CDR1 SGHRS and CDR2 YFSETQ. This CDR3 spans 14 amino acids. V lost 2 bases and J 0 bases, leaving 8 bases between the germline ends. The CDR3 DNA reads TGCGCCAGCAGCTTAGAGACACCTAACTATGGCTACACCTTC. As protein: CASSLETPNYGYTF.

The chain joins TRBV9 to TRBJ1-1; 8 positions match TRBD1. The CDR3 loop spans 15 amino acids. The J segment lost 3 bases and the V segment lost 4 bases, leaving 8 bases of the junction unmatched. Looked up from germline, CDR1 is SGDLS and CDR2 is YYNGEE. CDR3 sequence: CASSPRQGRYTEAFF. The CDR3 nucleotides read TGTGCCAGCAGCCCGCGACAGGGGAGATACACTGAAGCTTTCTTT.

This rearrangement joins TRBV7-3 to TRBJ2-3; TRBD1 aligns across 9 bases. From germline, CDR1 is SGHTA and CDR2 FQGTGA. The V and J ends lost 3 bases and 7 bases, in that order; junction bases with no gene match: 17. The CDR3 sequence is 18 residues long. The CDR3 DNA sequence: TGTGCCAGCAGCTTCCGCGGAAATGGGGACAGGGAGCACCATACGCAGTATTTT. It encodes CASSFRGNGDREHHTQYF.

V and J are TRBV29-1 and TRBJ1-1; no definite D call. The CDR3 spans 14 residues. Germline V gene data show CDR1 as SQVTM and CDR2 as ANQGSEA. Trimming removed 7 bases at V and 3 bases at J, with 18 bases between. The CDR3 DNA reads TGCAGCGCAAAAGAGTCGGTTGCGGACACTGAAGCTTTCTTT. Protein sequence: CSAKESVADTEAFF.

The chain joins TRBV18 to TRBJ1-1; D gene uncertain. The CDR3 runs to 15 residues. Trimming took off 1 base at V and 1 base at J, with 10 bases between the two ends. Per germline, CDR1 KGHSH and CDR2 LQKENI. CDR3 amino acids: CASSPRLAQNTEAFF. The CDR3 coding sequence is TGTGCCAGCTCACCACGATTAGCGCAGAACACTGAAGCTTTCTTT. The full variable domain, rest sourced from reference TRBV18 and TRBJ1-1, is NAGVMQNPRHLVRRRGQEARLRCSPMKGHSHVYWYRQLPEEGLKFMVYLQKENIIDESGMPKERFSAEFPKEGPSILRIQQVVRGDSAAYFCASSPRLAQNTEAFFGQGTRLTVV.

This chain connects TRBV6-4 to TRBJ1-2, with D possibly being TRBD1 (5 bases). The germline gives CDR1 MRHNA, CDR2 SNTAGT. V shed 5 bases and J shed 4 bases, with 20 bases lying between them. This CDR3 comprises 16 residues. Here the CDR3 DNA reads TGTGCCAGCAGTAGAGTCAGGGTCCCACTACTCTATGGCTACACCTTC. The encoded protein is CASSRVRVPLLYGYTF.

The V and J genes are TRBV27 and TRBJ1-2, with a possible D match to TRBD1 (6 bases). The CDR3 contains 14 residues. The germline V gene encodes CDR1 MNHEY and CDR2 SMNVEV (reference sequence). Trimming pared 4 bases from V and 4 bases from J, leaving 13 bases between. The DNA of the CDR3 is TGTGCCAGCAGTTACAGGGTGGAGACCTATGGCTACACCTTC. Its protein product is CASSYRVETYGYTF.

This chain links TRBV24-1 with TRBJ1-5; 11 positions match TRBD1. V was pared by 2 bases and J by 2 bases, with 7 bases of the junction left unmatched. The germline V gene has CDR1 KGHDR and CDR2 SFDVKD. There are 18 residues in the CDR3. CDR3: CATSDSRTGGAGNQPQHF. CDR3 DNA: TGTGCCACCAGTGATTCTCGGACAGGGGGCGCGGGCAATCAGCCCCAGCATTTT.

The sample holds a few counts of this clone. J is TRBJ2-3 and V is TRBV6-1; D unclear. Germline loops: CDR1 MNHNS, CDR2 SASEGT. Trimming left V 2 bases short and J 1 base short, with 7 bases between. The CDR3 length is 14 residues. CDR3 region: CASSEMVGTDTQYF. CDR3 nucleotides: TGTGCCAGCAGTGAAATGGTAGGCACAGATACGCAGTATTTT.

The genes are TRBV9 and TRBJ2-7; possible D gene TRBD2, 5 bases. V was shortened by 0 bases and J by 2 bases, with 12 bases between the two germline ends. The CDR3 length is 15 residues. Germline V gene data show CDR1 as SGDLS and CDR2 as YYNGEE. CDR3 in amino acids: CASSVGSGLTYEQYF. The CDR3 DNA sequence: TGTGCCAGCAGCGTAGGAAGCGGCCTGACCTACGAGCAGTACTTC.

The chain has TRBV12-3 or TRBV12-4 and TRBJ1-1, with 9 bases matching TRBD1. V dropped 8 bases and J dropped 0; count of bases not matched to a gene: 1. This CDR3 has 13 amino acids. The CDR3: CASDRGLNTEAFF. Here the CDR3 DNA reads TGTGCCAGCGACAGGGGGTTGAACACTGAAGCTTTCTTT.

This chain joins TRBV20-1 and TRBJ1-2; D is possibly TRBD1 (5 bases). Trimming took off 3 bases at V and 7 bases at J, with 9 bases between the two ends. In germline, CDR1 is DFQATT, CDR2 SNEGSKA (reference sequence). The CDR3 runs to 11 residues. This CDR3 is CSARRGGGYTF. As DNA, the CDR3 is TGCAGTGCTAGGCGGGGGGGTGGCTACACCTTC.

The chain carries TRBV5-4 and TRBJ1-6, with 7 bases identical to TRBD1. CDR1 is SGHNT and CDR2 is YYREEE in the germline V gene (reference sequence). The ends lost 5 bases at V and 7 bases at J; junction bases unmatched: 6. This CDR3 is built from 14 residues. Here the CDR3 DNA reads TGTGCCAGCAGACGGGACAGCTCAAATTCACCCCTCCACTTT. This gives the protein CASRRDSSNSPLHF.

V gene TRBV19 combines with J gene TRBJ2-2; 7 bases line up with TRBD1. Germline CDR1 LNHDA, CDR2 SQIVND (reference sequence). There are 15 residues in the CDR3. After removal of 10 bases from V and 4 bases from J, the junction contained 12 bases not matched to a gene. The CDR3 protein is CATEVGRGSTGELFF. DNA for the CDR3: TGTGCCACCGAAGTTGGCAGGGGGAGCACCGGGGAGCTGTTTTTT.

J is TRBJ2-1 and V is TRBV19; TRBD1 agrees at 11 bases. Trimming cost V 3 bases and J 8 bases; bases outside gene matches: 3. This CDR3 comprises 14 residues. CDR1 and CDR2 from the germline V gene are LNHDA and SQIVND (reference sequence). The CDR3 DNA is TGTGCCAGTAGTATGGGGACAGGGGGGCATGAGCAGTTCTTC. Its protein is CASSMGTGGHEQFF. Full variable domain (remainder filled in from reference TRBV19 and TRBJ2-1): DGGITQSPKYLFRKEGQNVTLSCEQNLNHDAMYWYRQDPGQGLRLIYYSQIVNDFQKGDIAEGYSVSREKKESFPLTVTSAQKNPTAFYLCASSMGTGGHEQFFGPGTRLTVL.

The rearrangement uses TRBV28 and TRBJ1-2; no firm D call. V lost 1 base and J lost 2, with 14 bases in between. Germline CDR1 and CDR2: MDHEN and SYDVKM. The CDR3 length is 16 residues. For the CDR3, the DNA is TGTGCCAGCAGTTTATTCGGGGATCTGCTGAACTATGGCTACACCTTC. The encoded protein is CASSLFGDLLNYGYTF.

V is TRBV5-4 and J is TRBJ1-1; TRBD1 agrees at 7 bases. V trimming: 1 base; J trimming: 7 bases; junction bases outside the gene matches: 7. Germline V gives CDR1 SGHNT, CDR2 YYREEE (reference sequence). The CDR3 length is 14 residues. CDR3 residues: CASSLRSTGDEAFF. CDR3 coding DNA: TGTGCCAGCAGCTTGCGCTCAACAGGGGATGAAGCTTTCTTT.

The CDR3 DNA reads TGTGCCAGCAGCTTGGGGGGGCCCCGCACAGACACTGAAGCTTTCTTT. Amino acids: CASSLGGPRTDTEAFF. J is TRBJ1-1 and V is TRBV5-6; possible D gene TRBD1, 6 bases. Trimming pared 0 bases from V and 3 bases from J, leaving 15 bases between. This CDR3 has 16 residues. Germline V lookup: CDR1 SGHDT, CDR2 YYEEEE.

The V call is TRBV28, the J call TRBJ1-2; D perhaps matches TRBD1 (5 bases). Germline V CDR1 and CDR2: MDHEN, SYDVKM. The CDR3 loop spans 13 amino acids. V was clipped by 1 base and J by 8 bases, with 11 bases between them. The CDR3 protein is CASSLYAGPGYTF. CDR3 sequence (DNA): TGTGCCAGCAGTTTATATGCAGGGCCCGGCTACACCTTC.

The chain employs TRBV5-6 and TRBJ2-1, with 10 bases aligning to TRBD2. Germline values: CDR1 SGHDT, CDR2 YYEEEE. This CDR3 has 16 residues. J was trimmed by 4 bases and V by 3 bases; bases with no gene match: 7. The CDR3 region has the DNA TGTGCCAGCAGCTGGGACAGCGGGAGGGTGTACAATGAGCAGTTCTTC. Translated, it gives CASSWDSGRVYNEQFF.

CDR3 nucleotide sequence: TGTGCCACCAGTGACGGGACTAGCGATATAAAGGCGGATGAGCAGTTCTTC. Amino acids: CATSDGTSDIKADEQFF. The J gene is TRBJ2-1, the V gene TRBV24-1; the match to TRBD2 covers 10 bases. The trim removed 4 bases at V and 8 bases at J, leaving 13 bases unmatched. CDR3 length: 17 amino acids. Germline CDR1 reads KGHDR; CDR2 reads SFDVKD.

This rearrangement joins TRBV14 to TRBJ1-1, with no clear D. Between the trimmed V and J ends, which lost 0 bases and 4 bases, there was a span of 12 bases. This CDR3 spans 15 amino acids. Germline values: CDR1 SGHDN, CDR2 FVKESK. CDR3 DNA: TGTGCCAGCAGCCAAGATCGCAGGAGGGTCACTGAAGCTTTCTTT. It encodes CASSQDRRRVTEAFF.

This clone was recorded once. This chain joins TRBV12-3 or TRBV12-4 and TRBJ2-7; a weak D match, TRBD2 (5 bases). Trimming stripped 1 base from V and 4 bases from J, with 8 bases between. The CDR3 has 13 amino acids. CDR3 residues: CASSLESGYEQYF. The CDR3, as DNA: TGTGCCAGCAGTTTAGAGTCGGGGTACGAGCAGTACTTC.

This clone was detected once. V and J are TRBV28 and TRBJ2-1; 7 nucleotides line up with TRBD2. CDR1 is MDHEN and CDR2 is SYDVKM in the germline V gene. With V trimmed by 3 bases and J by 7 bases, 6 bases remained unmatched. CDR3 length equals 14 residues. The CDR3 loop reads CASSFPREANEQFF. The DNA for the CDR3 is TGTGCCAGCAGTTTCCCCCGGGAGGCGAATGAGCAGTTCTTC.

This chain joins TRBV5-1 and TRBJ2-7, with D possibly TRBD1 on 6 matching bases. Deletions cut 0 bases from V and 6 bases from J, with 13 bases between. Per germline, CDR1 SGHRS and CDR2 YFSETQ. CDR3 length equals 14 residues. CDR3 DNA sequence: TGCGCCAGCAGCTTGGCACAGGGCCAGGGCGAGCAGTACTTC. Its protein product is CASSLAQGQGEQYF.

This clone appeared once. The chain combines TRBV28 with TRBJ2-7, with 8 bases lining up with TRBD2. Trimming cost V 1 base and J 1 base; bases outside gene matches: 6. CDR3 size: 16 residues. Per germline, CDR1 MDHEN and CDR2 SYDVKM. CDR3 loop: CASSLFLAGGSYEQYF. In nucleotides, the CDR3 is TGTGCCAGCAGTTTATTCCTGGCGGGAGGATCCTACGAGCAGTACTTC. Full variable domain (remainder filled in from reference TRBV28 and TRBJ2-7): DVKVTQSSRYLVKRTGEKVFLECVQDMDHENMFWYRQDPGLGLRLIYFSYDVKMKEKGDIPEGYSVSREKKERFSLILESASTNQTSMYLCASSLFLAGGSYEQYFGPGTRLTVT.

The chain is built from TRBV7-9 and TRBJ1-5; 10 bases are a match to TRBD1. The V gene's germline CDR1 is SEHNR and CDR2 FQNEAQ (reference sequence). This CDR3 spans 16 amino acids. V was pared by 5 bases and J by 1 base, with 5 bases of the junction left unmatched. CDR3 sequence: CASSPGTGASNQPQHF. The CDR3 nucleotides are TGTGCCAGCAGCCCCGGGACAGGGGCGAGCAATCAGCCCCAGCATTTT.

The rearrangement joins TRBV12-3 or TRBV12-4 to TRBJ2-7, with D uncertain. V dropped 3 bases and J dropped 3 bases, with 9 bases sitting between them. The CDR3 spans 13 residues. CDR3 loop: CASSFTPGYEQYF. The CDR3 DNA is TGTGCCAGCAGTTTCACCCCAGGCTACGAGCAGTACTTC.